This T cell receptor (beta chain) was obtained from a study of blood T cell repertoires in COVID-19. Study at large: COVID-19 samples from acute and convalescent phases originated in the United States, Italy and Spain.

CDR3 length: 12 amino acids. Between the trimmed V and J ends, which lost 1 base and 8 bases, there was a span of 11 bases. In germline, CDR1 is GTSNPN, CDR2 SVGIG (reference sequence). Data came from immunoSEQ multiplex PCR; TCRdb stores just in-frame clones and leaves some out. This sample yields approximately 50,000 clones, of which roughly 80% are seen a single time; approximately 19% belongs to the top ten. The source is a man in his sixties or seventies with active COVID-19. The sequenced material came from peripheral blood. The chain couples TRBV30 to TRBJ1-2; possible D gene TRBD1, 6 bases. The CDR3, as DNA: TGTGCCTGGAGTGGAGGGGGTAGGGGCTACACCTTC. Translating it yields CAWSGGGRGYTF.